Listed below are T cell receptor beta chains from one sample, sequenced in a study of blood T cell repertoires in COVID-19. The data were produced by immunoSEQ multiplex PCR, yet TCRdb's version contains in-frame clones alone and is incomplete. This table holds about 200,000 clones, more than 75% found once. The sample consisted of peripheral blood. All receptors derive from a woman aged 55-70 years with COVID-19, enrolled during active disease. Each CDR3 is given with its conserved first and last residue.

TRBV5-4 | CASSPADTQYF
TRBV7-9 | CASGRTGTWDTQYF
TRBV12-3/TRBV12-4 | CASSQPGEQFF
TRBV6-1 | CASSEAEGQGNTIYF
TRBV7-2 | CASSPPGLAGNNEQFF
TRBV3-1/TRBV3-2 | CASSQASGSHYEQFF
TRBV27 | CASSLSGLNEKLFF
TRBV18 | CASSPPALDRGDSNQPQHF
TRBV30 | CAWGPGLAGGGGTDTQYF
TRBV7-2 | CASSRQREWSDTQYF
TRBV25-1 | CASSERGRGHDEQFF
TRBV12-3/TRBV12-4 | CASSANRGTEAFF
TRBV18 | CASSPFIQDRGIGYGYTF
TRBV3-1/TRBV3-2 | CASSQDGTGGRNSPLHF
TRBV4-3 | CASSQEIGIISPLHF
TRBV30 | CACNTRSSYNEQFF
TRBV19 | CASSIVTGTYSNQPQHF
TRBV25-1 | CASSPRTGMDTQYF
TRBV21-1 | CASSWTKGQGASPLHF
TRBV7-9 | CASSPPTAPKLFF
TRBV3-1/TRBV3-2 | CASSQVSGTSGRWTDTQYF
TRBV5-5 | CASSLALLAEERSGNTIYF
TRBV7-2 | CASSFTSGPYEQYF
TRBV19 | CASSTSSVIGNEQFF
TRBV15 | CATSSGTDTQYF
TRBV3-1/TRBV3-2 | CASSSRRAGRQETQYF
TRBV6-5 | CASSPSGTGVYF
TRBV4-3 | CASSQGPSTGELFF
TRBV2 | CASSDRQGASPLHF
TRBV20-1 | CSASQDSIPTGELFF
TRBV28 | CASRSGGSSYNSPLHF
TRBV2 | CASSGRQASNSPLHF
TRBV6-5 | CACSGKPGNTIYF